Listed below are T cell receptor beta chains from one sample, sequenced in a study of CD8 T cells in Susac syndrome. TCRdb ran MiXCR on the immunoSEQ multiplex PCR reads and lists one entry per CDR3 protein. The data show roughly 190,000 distinct CDR3 sequences, over 90% seen once. The sequenced material came from CD8+ T cells from PBMCs. The receptor source for this set is a human donor with Susac syndrome. CDR3s include the opening cysteine and the closing phenylalanine or tryptophan. Fields, in order: D gene, V gene, clone size, J gene, CDR3 DNA, CDR3 protein. The D gene is left open where the match is weak. Expanded clones get a size class; other rows say once, few or many, or leave the size out.

D gene: TRBD1
V gene: TRBV5-4
clone size: .
J gene: TRBJ2-2
CDR3 DNA: TGTGCCAGCAGCTTGGATGGGACAGGGTATGCCGGGGAGCTGTTTTTT
CDR3 protein: CASSLDGTGYAGELFF

D gene: .
V gene: TRBV29-1
clone size: .
J gene: TRBJ1-2
CDR3 DNA: TGCAGCGTTGAAGAACTGCCAGGTATCAACTATGGCTACACCTTC
CDR3 protein: CSVEELPGINYGYTF

D gene: .
V gene: TRBV6-5
clone size: .
J gene: TRBJ2-7
CDR3 DNA: TGTGCCAGCAGTTACCGCGGGGCTCCCTCCTACGAGCAGTACTTC
CDR3 protein: CASSYRGAPSYEQYF

D gene: .
V gene: TRBV30
clone size: .
J gene: TRBJ1-1
CDR3 DNA: TGTGCCTGGTATACAGGGTCGGATGCTTTCTTT
CDR3 protein: CAWYTGSDAFF

D gene: TRBD2
V gene: TRBV2
clone size: .
J gene: TRBJ2-7
CDR3 DNA: TGTGCCAGCGGGACTAGCGGGACTTTTTTC
CDR3 protein: CASGTSGTFF

D gene: .
V gene: TRBV29-1
clone size: .
J gene: TRBJ2-2
CDR3 DNA: TGCAGCGTTGTTAGTTCCGATCGGCTAGCCTCCGGGGAGCTGTTTTTT
CDR3 protein: CSVVSSDRLASGELFF

D gene: TRBD1
V gene: TRBV15
clone size: .
J gene: TRBJ1-4
CDR3 DNA: TGTGCCACCAGCAGGCTCGGGACAGGGGATGAAAAACTGTTTTTT
CDR3 protein: CATSRLGTGDEKLFF

D gene: .
V gene: TRBV28
clone size: .
J gene: TRBJ1-1
CDR3 DNA: TGTGCCACCCGGGACACGAACACTGAAGCTTTCTTT
CDR3 protein: CATRDTNTEAFF

D gene: TRBD1
V gene: TRBV29-1
clone size: .
J gene: TRBJ2-4
CDR3 DNA: TGCAGCGTTGGAGACAGGGGGCGAGACAAAAACATTCAGTACTTC
CDR3 protein: CSVGDRGRDKNIQYF

D gene: .
V gene: TRBV11-2
clone size: .
J gene: TRBJ2-3
CDR3 DNA: TGTGCCAGCAGCTTAGGACCCCTCGTCCCTAACACAGATACGCAGTATTTT
CDR3 protein: CASSLGPLVPNTDTQYF

D gene: .
V gene: TRBV30
clone size: .
J gene: TRBJ1-4
CDR3 DNA: TGTGCCTGGAGTGTAATGGGGCCCTTTAATGAAAAACTGTTTTTT
CDR3 protein: CAWSVMGPFNEKLFF

D gene: TRBD2
V gene: TRBV2
clone size: .
J gene: TRBJ2-7
CDR3 DNA: TGTGCCAGCAGCCTAGCGGAATCCTACGAGCAGTACTTC
CDR3 protein: CASSLAESYEQYF

D gene: .
V gene: TRBV13
clone size: once
J gene: TRBJ2-6
CDR3 DNA: TGTGCCAGCAGCTTAACAGCCCCTGGGGCCAACGTCCTGACTTTC
CDR3 protein: CASSLTAPGANVLTF

D gene: .
V gene: TRBV6-5
clone size: .
J gene: TRBJ2-2
CDR3 DNA: TGTGCCAGCAGTTACTCGTCGCCCACCGGGGAGCTGTTTTTT
CDR3 protein: CASSYSSPTGELFF

D gene: TRBD1
V gene: TRBV9
clone size: .
J gene: TRBJ2-1
CDR3 DNA: TGTGCCAGCAGCGGACCCGGGACAGGGGAAAACAATGAGCAGTTCTTC
CDR3 protein: CASSGPGTGENNEQFF

D gene: TRBD2
V gene: TRBV9
clone size: .
J gene: TRBJ2-3
CDR3 DNA: TGTGCCAGCAGCGTAGGGCTAGCGGAAGCTACAGATACGCAGTATTTT
CDR3 protein: CASSVGLAEATDTQYF

D gene: .
V gene: TRBV10-3
clone size: .
J gene: TRBJ2-7
CDR3 DNA: TGTGCCATCAGTGAAGGTTACGAGCAGTACTTC
CDR3 protein: CAISEGYEQYF

D gene: .
V gene: TRBV20-1
clone size: .
J gene: TRBJ2-5
CDR3 DNA: TGCAGTGCTAGAGTTCCAGGGGAGGAGACCCAGTACTTC
CDR3 protein: CSARVPGEETQYF

D gene: .
V gene: TRBV27
clone size: .
J gene: TRBJ1-5
CDR3 DNA: TGTGCCAGCAGTTCCAACCTGGATGGGCGGCAGCCCCAGCATTTT
CDR3 protein: CASSSNLDGRQPQHF

D gene: .
V gene: TRBV29-1
clone size: once
J gene: TRBJ2-3
CDR3 DNA: TGCAGCGTGAGACCCCAGGTCCCTAGCACAGATACGCAGTATTTT
CDR3 protein: CSVRPQVPSTDTQYF

D gene: .
V gene: TRBV5-4
clone size: .
J gene: TRBJ2-1
CDR3 DNA: TGTGCCAGCAGCTTGGCCTTCCGCCTCCCGGAGCAGTTCTTC
CDR3 protein: CASSLAFRLPEQFF

D gene: .
V gene: TRBV20-1
clone size: .
J gene: TRBJ2-4
CDR3 DNA: TGCAGTGCTATACTTCCGGTAAAGGGGCTAAACATTCAGTACTTC
CDR3 protein: CSAILPVKGLNIQYF

D gene: .
V gene: TRBV28
clone size: .
J gene: TRBJ2-1
CDR3 DNA: TGTGCCAGCAGTCTACCCTGGGGCGAGCAGTTCTTC
CDR3 protein: CASSLPWGEQFF

D gene: TRBD2
V gene: TRBV20-1
clone size: .
J gene: TRBJ2-1
CDR3 DNA: TGCAGTGCTCCTGGGACTAGAGGGCTCGGTGAGCAGTTCTTC
CDR3 protein: CSAPGTRGLGEQFF

D gene: TRBD1
V gene: TRBV6-2/TRBV6-3
clone size: once
J gene: TRBJ2-7
CDR3 DNA: TGTGCCAGCAGTTACTGGACGGGACAGGACTACGAGCAGTACTTC
CDR3 protein: CASSYWTGQDYEQYF

D gene: TRBD1
V gene: TRBV30
clone size: .
J gene: TRBJ2-2
CDR3 DNA: TGTGCCTGGAGGCGGACAGGCACCGGGGAGCTGTTTTTT
CDR3 protein: CAWRRTGTGELFF

D gene: .
V gene: TRBV5-1
clone size: .
J gene: TRBJ2-1
CDR3 DNA: TGCGCCAGCAGCCCGGCGTTGAGCTCCTACAATGAGCAGTTCTTC
CDR3 protein: CASSPALSSYNEQFF

D gene: TRBD2
V gene: TRBV9
clone size: .
J gene: TRBJ2-1
CDR3 DNA: TGTGCCAGCAGCGTAGATGGCGGGGGGTCTGGGGAGCAGTTCTTC
CDR3 protein: CASSVDGGGSGEQFF

D gene: .
V gene: TRBV7-9
clone size: .
J gene: TRBJ2-2
CDR3 DNA: TGTGCCAGCAGCTTAGTTCACGGGGAGCTGTTTTTT
CDR3 protein: CASSLVHGELFF

D gene: TRBD2
V gene: TRBV7-6
clone size: .
J gene: TRBJ2-1
CDR3 DNA: TGTGCCAGCAGCTTTAGGACTAGCGACCATGAGCAGTTCTTC
CDR3 protein: CASSFRTSDHEQFF

D gene: TRBD2
V gene: TRBV5-6
clone size: .
J gene: TRBJ2-3
CDR3 DNA: TGTGCCAGCAGCTTCGGTCTAGCGGGGAGCACAGATACGCAGTATTTT
CDR3 protein: CASSFGLAGSTDTQYF

D gene: .
V gene: TRBV5-4
clone size: .
J gene: TRBJ1-2
CDR3 DNA: TGTGCCAGCAGCTTGCCGGACGGATCTGGCTACACCTTC
CDR3 protein: CASSLPDGSGYTF

D gene: TRBD2
V gene: TRBV2
clone size: .
J gene: TRBJ2-1
CDR3 DNA: TGTGCCAGCAGTCTAGCGGGTGTTTTCAATGAGCAGTTCTTC
CDR3 protein: CASSLAGVFNEQFF

D gene: .
V gene: TRBV5-4
clone size: once
J gene: TRBJ2-3
CDR3 DNA: TGTGCCAGCAGCTTGGTTAACGCAGCAGATACGCAGTATTTT
CDR3 protein: CASSLVNAADTQYF

D gene: .
V gene: TRBV6-5
clone size: once
J gene: TRBJ1-1
CDR3 DNA: TGTGCCAGCAGTAAAACAGGGTGGAACACTGAAGCTTTCTTT
CDR3 protein: CASSKTGWNTEAFF

D gene: TRBD1
V gene: TRBV19
clone size: .
J gene: TRBJ1-1
CDR3 DNA: TGTGCCAGTAGACCCGCAGGGGGCAACACTGAAGCTTTCTTT
CDR3 protein: CASRPAGGNTEAFF

D gene: TRBD1
V gene: TRBV27
clone size: .
J gene: TRBJ2-7
CDR3 DNA: TGTGCCAGCAGTCCGACAGGGTCTGCTTACGAGCAGTACTTC
CDR3 protein: CASSPTGSAYEQYF

D gene: .
V gene: TRBV15
clone size: .
J gene: TRBJ1-2
CDR3 DNA: TGTGCCACCAGCACCCGACAGTGGGGAAACGATGGCTACACCTTC
CDR3 protein: CATSTRQWGNDGYTF

D gene: TRBD2
V gene: TRBV7-6
clone size: .
J gene: TRBJ2-5
CDR3 DNA: TGTGCCAGCAGCGCGGGACTAGCGGGGATGAGCTCAGAGACCCAGTACTTC
CDR3 protein: CASSAGLAGMSSETQYF

D gene: .
V gene: TRBV12-5
clone size: .
J gene: TRBJ2-7
CDR3 DNA: TGTGCTAGTGGTTCGATAGGGTACTACGAGCAGTACTTC
CDR3 protein: CASGSIGYYEQYF

D gene: .
V gene: TRBV24-1
clone size: .
J gene: TRBJ2-1
CDR3 DNA: TGTGCCACCAGTGCTATACACAATGAGCAGTTCTTC
CDR3 protein: CATSAIHNEQFF

D gene: .
V gene: TRBV9
clone size: once
J gene: TRBJ1-1
CDR3 DNA: TGTGCCAGCAGCGTAGAGGGGACGTGGAACACTGAAGCTTTCTTT
CDR3 protein: CASSVEGTWNTEAFF

D gene: .
V gene: TRBV7-6
clone size: .
J gene: TRBJ2-3
CDR3 DNA: TGTGCCAGCAGCTTAGTAGTGTCAGGTCCAGATACGCAGTATTTT
CDR3 protein: CASSLVVSGPDTQYF

D gene: .
V gene: TRBV12-3/TRBV12-4
clone size: .
J gene: TRBJ1-1
CDR3 DNA: TGTGCCAGCAGTTCCTTAGGGGGACGAGCTTTCTTT
CDR3 protein: CASSSLGGRAFF

D gene: .
V gene: TRBV7-9
clone size: .
J gene: TRBJ2-3
CDR3 DNA: TGTGCCAGCAGCTCAGGGCAGGCCCCATCGGATACGCAGTATTTT
CDR3 protein: CASSSGQAPSDTQYF

D gene: TRBD2
V gene: TRBV5-1
clone size: .
J gene: TRBJ2-3
CDR3 DNA: TGCGCCAGCAGCTTATCACTAGCGGGGGATGCTAGCACAGATACGCAGTATTTT
CDR3 protein: CASSLSLAGDASTDTQYF

D gene: .
V gene: TRBV6-1
clone size: .
J gene: TRBJ2-5
CDR3 DNA: TGTGCCAGCAGTGAATACGAGGGGTCGGGGGAGACCCAGTACTTC
CDR3 protein: CASSEYEGSGETQYF